The rows below give T cell receptor beta chains drawn from one sample of a study of T cell changes during pregnancy in multiple sclerosis. Profiled with immunoSEQ multiplex PCR; TCRdb holds only in-frame clones, not every one. There are over 30,000 clones in the sample; 80% to 90% occur only once, and approximately 10% lies in the top ten. Sequencing used CD8+ T cells from peripheral blood mononuclear cells, obtained in the third trimester of pregnancy. The receptors shown here come from a female donor with multiple sclerosis, enrolled in a pregnancy study. CDR3s include the opening cysteine and the closing phenylalanine or tryptophan. The D gene is left open where the match is weak. Some rows mark clone size as missing; the rest say once, few, many or name a class of expanded clone.

J gene	clone size	V gene	D gene	CDR3 protein	CDR3 DNA
TRBJ1-4	-	TRBV11-2	TRBD1	CASSLGQGAFEKLFF	TGTGCCAGCAGCTTGGGACAGGGGGCCTTTGAAAAACTGTTTTTT
TRBJ2-3	-	TRBV5-8	TRBD1	CASRGQGGTDTQYF	TGTGCCAGCAGAGGACAGGGTGGCACAGATACGCAGTATTTT
TRBJ1-1	-	TRBV7-6	-	CASSLARGGTEAFF	TGTGCCAGCAGCTTAGCGCGAGGCGGGACGGAAGCTTTCTTT
TRBJ2-1	-	TRBV6-6	TRBD1	CASSPDRGAYNEQFF	TGTGCCAGCAGTCCGGACAGGGGGGCCTACAATGAGCAGTTCTTC
TRBJ2-7	-	TRBV7-2	-	CASSLGGGLNYEQYF	TGTGCCAGCAGTTTAGGCGGAGGGTTAAACTACGAGCAGTACTTC
TRBJ2-7	few	TRBV15	TRBD1	CATSRAGTGNEQYF	TGTGCCACCAGCAGAGCCGGGACAGGGAACGAGCAGTACTTC
TRBJ1-1	-	TRBV7-8	TRBD1	CASSFAPRTGDTEAFF	TGTGCCAGCAGCTTCGCCCCGAGGACAGGGGACACTGAAGCTTTCTTT
TRBJ2-1	-	TRBV2	TRBD2	CASRGLAGGYYNEQFF	TGTGCCAGCAGGGGGCTAGCGGGAGGCTACTACAATGAGCAGTTCTTC
TRBJ1-1	-	TRBV27	TRBD1	CASSLSGGRGPNTEAFF	TGTGCCAGCAGTTTGAGTGGTGGAAGGGGGCCGAACACTGAAGCTTTCTTT
TRBJ2-7	-	TRBV29-1	-	CSVETPATYEQYF	TGCAGCGTTGAAACCCCCGCTACCTACGAGCAGTACTTC
TRBJ2-5	-	TRBV15	-	CATSPPYGGETQYF	TGTGCCACCAGCCCTCCTTACGGGGGAGAGACCCAGTACTTC
TRBJ2-1	-	TRBV7-3	-	CASSSTQGYNEQFF	TGTGCCAGCAGCTCCACCCAGGGGTACAATGAGCAGTTCTTC
TRBJ1-4	-	TRBV7-9	TRBD1	CASSLADRGDEKLFF	TGTGCCAGCAGCTTAGCGGACAGGGGAGATGAAAAACTGTTTTTT
TRBJ1-5	-	TRBV19	-	CASSTPDGTRTNQPQHF	TGTGCCAGTAGTACCCCCGACGGGACAAGAACCAATCAGCCCCAGCATTTT
TRBJ2-7	-	TRBV28	-	CASSLSGSSYEQYF	TGTGCCAGCAGTTTATCCGGGAGCTCCTACGAGCAGTACTTC
TRBJ2-3	once	TRBV9	-	CASSVWGGTGRGDTQYF	TGTGCCAGCAGCGTGTGGGGGGGCACAGGCAGAGGAGATACGCAGTATTTT
TRBJ1-5	-	TRBV4-1	-	CASSQVLNQPQHF	TGCGCCAGCAGCCAAGTCCTCAATCAGCCCCAGCATTTT
TRBJ1-2	-	TRBV9	TRBD1	CASSVGGTGASGFYGYTF	TGTGCCAGCAGCGTAGGGGGGACAGGCGCCTCGGGATTTTATGGCTACACCTTC
TRBJ1-2	-	TRBV9	TRBD1	CASSGFRTGDHYGYTF	TGTGCCAGCAGCGGATTCAGAACAGGGGACCACTATGGCTACACCTTC
TRBJ2-5	-	TRBV5-1	TRBD2	CASSSSGRTVGETQYF	TGCGCCAGCAGCAGCAGCGGGAGGACGGTAGGAGAGACCCAGTACTTC
TRBJ2-1	-	TRBV6-5	TRBD2	CASSYYGLAPNNEQFF	TGTGCCAGCAGTTATTATGGACTAGCCCCTAACAATGAGCAGTTCTTC
TRBJ2-7	-	TRBV27	-	CASSFSPGLIYEQYF	TGTGCCAGCAGTTTCTCCCCGGGACTGATCTACGAGCAGTACTTC
TRBJ2-6	-	TRBV7-2	-	CASSQVGSGANVLTF	TGTGCCAGCAGCCAAGTCGGCTCTGGGGCCAACGTCCTGACTTTC
TRBJ2-2	once	TRBV9	TRBD1	CASSLRQGWNTGELFF	TGTGCCAGCAGCTTACGACAGGGATGGAACACCGGGGAGCTGTTTTTT
TRBJ2-1	-	TRBV21-1	-	CASSKGETSGDPEQFF	TGTGCCAGCAGCAAAGGTGAGACTAGCGGAGACCCTGAGCAGTTCTTC
TRBJ2-4	-	TRBV6-6	TRBD1	CASSYNRGDIQYF	TGTGCCAGCAGTTATAACAGGGGCGACATTCAGTACTTC
TRBJ2-1	-	TRBV29-1	TRBD1	CSVARDRGPSSSYNEQFF	TGCAGCGTTGCCCGGGACAGGGGCCCTTCCAGCTCCTACAATGAGCAGTTCTTC
TRBJ1-2	-	TRBV7-2	-	CASSLLQHYGYTF	TGTGCCAGCAGCTTATTACAGCACTATGGCTACACCTTC
TRBJ1-2	-	TRBV7-9	TRBD1	CASSPAGTGDGYTF	TGTGCCAGCAGCCCTGCCGGGACAGGGGACGGCTACACCTTC
TRBJ1-4	-	TRBV27	TRBD1	CASSSRTGGRNEKLFF	TGTGCCAGCAGTTCCCGGACAGGGGGGAGGAATGAAAAACTGTTTTTT
TRBJ2-3	-	TRBV5-6	TRBD2	CASSPGLAEVTDTQYF	TGTGCCAGCAGCCCGGGACTAGCAGAAGTCACAGATACGCAGTATTTT
TRBJ1-2	-	TRBV14	-	CASSQQGSGYTF	TGTGCCAGCAGCCAACAGGGATCGGGCTACACCTTC
TRBJ2-7	medium-sized	TRBV7-9	-	CASSPTGSSYEQYF	TGTGCCAGCAGCCCAACAGGGAGCTCCTACGAGCAGTACTTC
TRBJ2-1	few	TRBV9	TRBD2	CASSTGGLAGEQFF	TGTGCCAGCAGCACGGGAGGACTAGCGGGAGAGCAGTTCTTC
TRBJ2-7	-	TRBV19	TRBD1	CASMGQGDYEQYF	TGTGCCAGTATGGGTCAGGGGGACTACGAGCAGTACTTC
TRBJ1-6	-	TRBV19	-	CASRSGNGSPLHF	TGTGCCAGTAGATCCGGGAACGGGTCACCCCTCCACTTT
TRBJ2-5	-	TRBV6-7	TRBD2	CASSPRGGEQETQYF	TGTGCCAGCAGCCCGCGGGGGGGTGAGCAAGAGACCCAGTACTTC
TRBJ1-2	once	TRBV9	-	CASSPDRGVYGYTF	TGTGCCAGCAGCCCCGATCGGGGGGTCTATGGCTACACCTTC
TRBJ1-1	-	TRBV7-3	-	CASSLGGRSHMNTEAFF	TGTGCCAGCAGCTTAGGGGGCAGGTCCCACATGAACACTGAAGCTTTCTTT
TRBJ2-5	-	TRBV6-6	TRBD2	CASSYVGRRGETQYF	TGTGCCAGCAGTTACGTAGGAAGGCGGGGGGAGACCCAGTACTTC
TRBJ2-1	-	TRBV6-1	-	CARRIWTDTYNEQFF	TGTGCCAGGCGAATCTGGACAGATACTTACAATGAGCAGTTCTTC
TRBJ2-3	-	TRBV6-4	-	CASSDTQGGTDTQYF	TGTGCCAGCAGTGACACCCAGGGCGGCACAGATACGCAGTATTTT
TRBJ2-2	-	TRBV7-8	-	CASSLGTGRELFF	TGTGCCAGCAGCTTAGGTACAGGGCGGGAGCTGTTTTTT
TRBJ2-7	-	TRBV2	-	CASRLEGDSYEQYF	TGTGCCAGCAGGTTGGAGGGCGACTCCTACGAGCAGTACTTC
TRBJ2-7	-	TRBV9	TRBD2	CASSLGLAGPGKQYF	TGTGCCAGCAGCCTAGGACTAGCGGGGCCTGGAAAGCAGTACTTC
TRBJ2-7	-	TRBV4-1	-	CASSQGDEQYF	TGCGCCAGCAGCCAAGGCGACGAGCAGTACTTC
TRBJ1-2	-	TRBV7-9	TRBD1	CASSPQGAGDGYTF	TGTGCCAGCAGCCCACAGGGGGCGGGGGATGGCTACACCTTC
TRBJ1-2	-	TRBV2	-	CASSEAIEAHLYGYTF	TGTGCCAGCAGTGAAGCAATAGAGGCGCACCTCTATGGCTACACCTTC